The clone carrying this T cell receptor beta chain was seen only a few times. The sample comes from a study of blood T cells in healthy people across ages. Study details: Template switching retrieved approximately one barcoded beta molecule for each two T cells.

Germline CDR1 is LGHNA and CDR2 is YSLEER. This CDR3 region has 15 residues. Trimming took off 0 bases at V and 4 bases at J, with 12 bases between the two ends. The second PCR ran about 7 to 12 cycles with a sample-barcoded 5' primer and J-beta primers. TCRdb ran MiXCR on the 5' RACE reads and lists one entry per CDR3 protein. The table records hundreds of thousands of distinct CDR3 sequences, 44% of them present only once. In each sample, at least 6 million PBMCs were isolated. The clonotype originates from a man aged 60 to 75 in good health. This chain links TRBV4-3 with TRBJ1-2, with D unresolved. Sequences were obtained from blood. CDR3 sequence reads: CASSQDRDIPYGYTF. CDR3 nucleotides: TGCGCCAGCAGCCAAGATCGAGATATCCCCTATGGCTACACCTTC.